Following are 8 T cell receptor beta chains from one sample sequenced in a study of CD8 T cells in ankylosing spondylitis. Each CDR3 protein gets one entry after TCRdb re-called the 5' RACE reads with MiXCR. This table has around 130,000 distinct CDR3 sequences, approximately 10% appearing once. The sequencing input was blood, either unsorted or a sorted T cell fraction (not recorded which). These receptors came from a male donor with ankylosing spondylitis or in good health (not recorded which).

This clonotype was recorded many times. The rearrangement links TRBV7-2 to TRBJ2-5, with 8 bases aligning to TRBD2. Germline assignment: CDR1 SGHTA and CDR2 FQGNSA. Trimming removed 2 bases from V and 7 bases from J; junction bases left unmatched: 3. The CDR3 runs to 13 residues. In DNA form, the CDR3 reads TGTGCCAGCAGCTTAAACGGGGGGGCGACCCAGTACTTC. Translated: CASSLNGGATQYF.

This clonotype was observed many times. The chain has TRBV10-3 and TRBJ2-7, with TRBD2 matching 11 bases. This CDR3 is 15 amino acids long. V shed 2 bases, J shed 3 bases, and the junction held 3 bases outside the gene matches. CDR1 is ENHRY and CDR2 is SYGVKD in the germline V gene. CDR3 residues: CAISETGTSGYEQYF. For the CDR3, the DNA is TGTGCCATCAGTGAGACGGGGACTAGCGGCTACGAGCAGTACTTC.

This clonotype occurred many times. The CDR3, as DNA: TGCAGTGCTAGAGCCCTTCGACAGCCCCAGCATTTT. Translated: CSARALRQPQHF. V is TRBV20-1 and J is TRBJ1-5; D is unclear. The CDR3 is 12 residues long. Germline V gene lookup returns CDR1 DFQATT and CDR2 SNEGSKA (reference sequence). Trimming pared 1 base from V and 7 bases from J, leaving 8 bases between.

J is TRBJ2-7 and V is TRBV12-3 or TRBV12-4, with 7 bases matching TRBD2. This CDR3 has 15 amino acids. With 2 bases clipped from V and 6 bases from J, the junction kept 10 bases outside the gene matches. CDR3 residues: CASSLSGNRRGEQYF. The CDR3 nucleotides are TGTGCCAGCAGTTTAAGCGGGAACCGGAGGGGCGAGCAGTACTTC.

This clonotype was counted once. An end of the junction differs from the germline gene, which may be a read error. The V and J genes are TRBV4-2 and TRBJ2-5, with 14 bases that match TRBD2. From germline, CDR1 is LGHNA and CDR2 YNFKEQ. The CDR3 has 18 residues. The CDR3 DNA sequence: TGTCCCAGCAGCCGAGGGACTAGCGGGAGAGGGGAACAAGAGACCCAGTACTTC. Encoded protein: CPSSRGTSGRGEQETQYF.

In its sample, this clonotype was seen a few times. This chain connects TRBV7-9 to TRBJ2-3; the D is unclear. This CDR3 is built from 11 residues. V was trimmed by 5 bases and J by 7 bases, leaving 7 bases between them. Germline V CDR1 and CDR2: SEHNR, FQNEAQ (reference sequence). Written as DNA, the CDR3 is TGTGCCAGCAGCCAGAGGAATACGCAGTATTTT. It encodes CASSQRNTQYF.

This clonotype was counted many times. The rearrangement links TRBV20-1 to TRBJ2-3; the D call may be TRBD1 or TRBD2 (6 bases each). The CDR3 runs to 16 residues. Looked up from germline, CDR1 is DFQATT and CDR2 is SNEGSKA (reference sequence). V lost 1 base, J lost 3 bases, and 17 bases lay in between. CDR3: CSARVVGRGQTDTQYF. The CDR3 DNA is TGCAGTGCTAGAGTCGTTGGTCGGGGGCAGACAGATACGCAGTATTTT.

This clonotype has at least ten counts. The chain is built from TRBV20-1 and TRBJ2-1, with TRBD2 as a possible D gene (9 bases). The germline V gene has CDR1 DFQATT and CDR2 SNEGSKA (reference sequence). The length of the CDR3 is 17 residues. With 5 bases removed from V and 3 bases from J, the gap between germline ends came to 23 bases. CDR3 nucleotide sequence: TGCAGTGCTCCCGGGACAGGAGCGGGAGGAGACTACAATGAGCAGTTCTTC. It yields the protein CSAPGTGAGGDYNEQFF.